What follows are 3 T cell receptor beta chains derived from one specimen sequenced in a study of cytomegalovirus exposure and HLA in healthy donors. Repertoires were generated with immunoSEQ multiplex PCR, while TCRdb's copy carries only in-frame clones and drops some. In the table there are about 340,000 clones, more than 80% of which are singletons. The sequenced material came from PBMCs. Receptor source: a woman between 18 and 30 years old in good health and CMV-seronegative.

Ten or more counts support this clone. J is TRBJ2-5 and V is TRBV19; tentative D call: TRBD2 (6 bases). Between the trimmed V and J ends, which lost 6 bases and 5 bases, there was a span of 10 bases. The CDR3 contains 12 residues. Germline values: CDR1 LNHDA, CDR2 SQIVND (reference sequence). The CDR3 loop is CASRQSGETQYF. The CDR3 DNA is TGTGCCAGTAGGCAAAGCGGGGAGACCCAGTACTTC.

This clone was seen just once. DNA for the CDR3: TGTGCCAGCAGCCCAACCGGGACTAGCGGGTACAATGAGCAGTTCTTC. This sequence encodes CASSPTGTSGYNEQFF. This chain connects TRBV11-3 to TRBJ2-1; TRBD2 matches at 12 bases. The junction had 6 bases not matched to a gene; V was cut back by 5 bases and J by 4 bases. The germline gives CDR1 SGHNT, CDR2 YENEEA. The CDR3 covers 16 residues.

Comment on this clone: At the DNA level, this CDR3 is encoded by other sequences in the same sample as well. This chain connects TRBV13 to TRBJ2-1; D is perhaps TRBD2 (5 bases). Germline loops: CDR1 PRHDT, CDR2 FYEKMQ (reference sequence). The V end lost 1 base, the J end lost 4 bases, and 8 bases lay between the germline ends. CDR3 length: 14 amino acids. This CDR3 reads CASSLAGGYNEQFF. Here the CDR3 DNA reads TGTGCCAGCAGCTTAGCGGGCGGGTACAATGAGCAGTTCTTC.